This T cell receptor (beta chain) emerged from a study of T cell responses to AZD1222 COVID-19 vaccine. The assay was immunoSEQ multiplex PCR, and TCRdb's table has in-frame clones only and misses some. The sample shows 95,000 to 150,000 clones, about 91% of them seen only once. A word on this clone: The antigen is undetermined.

With V trimmed by 5 bases and J by 0 bases, 3 bases remained unmatched. Germline CDR1 is LNHDA and CDR2 is SQIVND (reference sequence). The CDR3 covers 14 residues. Points from the study as a whole: Donors were largely white British and mainly female; clonal diversity was possibly underestimated. Scientists sampled the repertoires only once the peak T cell response had passed.

The starting material was peripheral blood, obtained on day 0 of AZD1222 vaccination. This receptor was identified in an adult in good health. The chain couples TRBV19 to TRBJ1-1; 7 nucleotides line up with TRBD1. This CDR3 is CASSYDRVNTEAFF. The CDR3 DNA sequence: TGTGCCAGTAGTTACGACAGGGTGAACACTGAAGCTTTCTTT. Using reference TRBV19 and TRBJ1-1 for the parts outside the CDR3, the full variable domain is DGGITQSPKYLFRKEGQNVTLSCEQNLNHDAMYWYRQDPGQGLRLIYYSQIVNDFQKGDIAEGYSVSREKKESFPLTVTSAQKNPTAFYLCASSYDRVNTEAFFGQGTRLTVV.